This T cell receptor beta chain was sequenced during a study of blood T cell repertoires in COVID-19. The V and J ends lost 5 bases and 5 bases, in that order; junction bases with no gene match: 12. Germline V gene sequence: CDR1 SNHLY, CDR2 FYNNEI. CDR3 length: 17 amino acids. Sequencing was performed with immunoSEQ multiplex PCR; in TCRdb, only in-frame clones are kept and a portion is missing. The sample shows about 90,000 clones, approximately 86% of them seen only once. The chain employs TRBV2 and TRBJ2-5; 12 nucleotides match TRBD2. The specimen was peripheral blood. This TCR was sampled from a man older than 75 with active or convalescent COVID-19. Here the CDR3 reads CASSTPGRLAGVETQYF. The CDR3 DNA reads as TGTGCCAGCAGTACCCCGGGGCGACTAGCGGGAGTGGAGACCCAGTACTTC.